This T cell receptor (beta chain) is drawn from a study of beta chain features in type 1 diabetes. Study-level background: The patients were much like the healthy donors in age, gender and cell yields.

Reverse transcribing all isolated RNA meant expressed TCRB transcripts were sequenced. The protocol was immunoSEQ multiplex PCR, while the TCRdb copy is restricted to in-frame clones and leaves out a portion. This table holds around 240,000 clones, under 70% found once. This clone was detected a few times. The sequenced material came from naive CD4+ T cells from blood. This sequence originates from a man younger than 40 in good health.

The CDR3 spells CASSLVGEGDDNEQFF. The CDR3 DNA sequence: TGCGCCAGCAGCTTGGTTGGGGAAGGGGATGACAATGAGCAGTTCTTC. The chain joins TRBV5-1 to TRBJ2-1; possible D gene TRBD1, 5 bases. Trimming took off 0 bases at V and 5 bases at J, with 15 bases between the two ends. Germline V lookup: CDR1 SGHRS, CDR2 YFSETQ. This CDR3 has 16 amino acids.